This entry features one T cell receptor beta chain sequence. Its specificity is not known. The data stem from a study of T cell responses to AZD1222 COVID-19 vaccine. TCRdb keeps only in-frame clones here, not all; method: immunoSEQ multiplex PCR. Here the sample spans around 130,000 clones, 75% to 90% being singletons. General study findings and limits: Across spike, vaccine-associated CD4 TCRs were found, dominant at 160-218 and 743-854. Within unmutated variant regions lay the reported targets of nearly half of spike-specific TCRs. Baseline antibody screening turned up just six seropositive AZD1222 recipients. Repertoire samples came only from after the peak T cell response.

Losses at the gene ends were 0 bases for V and 2 bases for J; bases not matched to a gene: 4. Germline CDR1 is KGHDR and CDR2 is SFDVKD. The CDR3 loop spans 16 amino acids. The chain joins TRBV24-1 to TRBJ1-2; 8 bases match TRBD1. Sequencing was performed on peripheral blood, taken on day 0 of AZD1222 vaccination. The sequence came from an adult in good health. The DNA of the CDR3 is TGTGCCACCAGTGATTTGGACAGGGGAGGAAACTATGGCTACACCTTC. Its translation: CATSDLDRGGNYGYTF.